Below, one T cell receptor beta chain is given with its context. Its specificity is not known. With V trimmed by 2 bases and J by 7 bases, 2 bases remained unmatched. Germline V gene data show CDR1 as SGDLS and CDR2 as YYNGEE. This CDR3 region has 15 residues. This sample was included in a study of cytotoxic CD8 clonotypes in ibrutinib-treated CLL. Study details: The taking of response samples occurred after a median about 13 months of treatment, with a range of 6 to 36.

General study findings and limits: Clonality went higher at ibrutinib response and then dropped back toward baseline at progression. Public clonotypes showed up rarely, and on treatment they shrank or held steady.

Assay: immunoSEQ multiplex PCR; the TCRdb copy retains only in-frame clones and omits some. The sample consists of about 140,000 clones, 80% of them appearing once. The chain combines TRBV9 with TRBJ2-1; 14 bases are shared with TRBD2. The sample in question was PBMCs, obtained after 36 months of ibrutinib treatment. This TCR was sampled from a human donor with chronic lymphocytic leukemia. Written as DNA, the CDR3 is TGTGCCAGCAGCGTGGGGACTAGCGGGAGAAATGAGCAGTTCTTC. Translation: CASSVGTSGRNEQFF.